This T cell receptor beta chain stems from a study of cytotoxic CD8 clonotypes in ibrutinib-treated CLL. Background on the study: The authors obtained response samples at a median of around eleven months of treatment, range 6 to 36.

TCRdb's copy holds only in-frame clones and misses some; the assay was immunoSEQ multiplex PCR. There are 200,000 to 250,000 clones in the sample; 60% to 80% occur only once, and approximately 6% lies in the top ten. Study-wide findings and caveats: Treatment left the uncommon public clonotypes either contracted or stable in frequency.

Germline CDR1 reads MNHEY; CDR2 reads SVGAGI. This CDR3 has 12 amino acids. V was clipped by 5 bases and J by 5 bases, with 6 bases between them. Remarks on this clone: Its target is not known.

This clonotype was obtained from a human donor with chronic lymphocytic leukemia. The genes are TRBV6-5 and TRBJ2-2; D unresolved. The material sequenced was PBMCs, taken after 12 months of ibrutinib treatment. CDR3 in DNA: TGTGCCAGCAGTCGTAGGACCGGGGAGCTGTTTTTT. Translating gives CASSRRTGELFF.